Presented here are 5 T cell receptor beta chains from one specimen sequenced in a study of cytomegalovirus exposure and HLA in healthy donors. PCR used 60 Vbeta primers and 13 Jbeta primers. This table comes from immunoSEQ multiplex PCR, and its TCRdb copy is limited to in-frame clones, with some not included. The sample contains 95,000 to 150,000 clones, over 60% of which appear only once. Sequenced sample: PBMCs. The receptors shown here come from a woman in her 40s in good health and CMV-seronegative.

The chain links TRBV28 to TRBJ1-3; no definite D call. The V gene's germline CDR1 is MDHEN and CDR2 SYDVKM. This CDR3 has 15 amino acids. Trimming left V 6 bases short and J 4 bases short, with 16 bases between. CDR3 nucleotides: TGTGCCAGCAGGTTCCCTGCGGGGTCCGGAAACACCATATATTTT. As protein: CASRFPAGSGNTIYF.

V gene TRBV29-1 combines with J gene TRBJ2-1; D not certain. V was pared by 6 bases and J by 4 bases, with 13 bases between. The germline CDR1 and CDR2 sequences are SQVTM and ANQGSEA. The CDR3 totals 13 residues. The CDR3 DNA reads as TGCAGCGTCGTCAGGAATTATTACAATGAGCAGTTCTTC. Translation gives CSVVRNYYNEQFF.

The chain joins TRBV27 to TRBJ2-7; 8 bases align to TRBD1. The germline V gene encodes CDR1 MNHEY and CDR2 SMNVEV (reference sequence). The ends lost 3 bases at V and 1 base at J; junction bases unmatched: 11. CDR3 size: 17 residues. The CDR3 loop is CASSFLHSDRGSYEQYF. The CDR3 coding sequence is TGTGCCAGCAGTTTCCTGCACAGCGACAGGGGTTCCTACGAGCAGTACTTC.

This clone was picked up one time. V usage is TRBV5-4 and J usage is TRBJ2-1; TRBD2 matches 12 bases. This CDR3 is 17 amino acids long. After removal of 3 bases from V and 8 bases from J, the junction contained 12 bases not matched to a gene. Germline-derived CDR1 and CDR2 are SGHNT and YYREEE (reference sequence). The CDR3, as DNA: TGTGCCAGCAGCTCCCAAGTTGGGACTAGCGGGCGGTATGAGCAGTTCTTC. This sequence encodes CASSSQVGTSGRYEQFF.

This rearrangement joins TRBV16 to TRBJ1-5; D ambiguous. Germline CDR1 is KGHSY and CDR2 is FQNENV. This CDR3 has 13 residues. The ends were cut back, 4 bases at V and 4 bases at J, with 8 bases in the middle. The CDR3 region has the DNA TGTGCCAGCAGCCCCAGTCAAAATCAGCCCCAGCATTTT. This gives the protein CASSPSQNQPQHF.